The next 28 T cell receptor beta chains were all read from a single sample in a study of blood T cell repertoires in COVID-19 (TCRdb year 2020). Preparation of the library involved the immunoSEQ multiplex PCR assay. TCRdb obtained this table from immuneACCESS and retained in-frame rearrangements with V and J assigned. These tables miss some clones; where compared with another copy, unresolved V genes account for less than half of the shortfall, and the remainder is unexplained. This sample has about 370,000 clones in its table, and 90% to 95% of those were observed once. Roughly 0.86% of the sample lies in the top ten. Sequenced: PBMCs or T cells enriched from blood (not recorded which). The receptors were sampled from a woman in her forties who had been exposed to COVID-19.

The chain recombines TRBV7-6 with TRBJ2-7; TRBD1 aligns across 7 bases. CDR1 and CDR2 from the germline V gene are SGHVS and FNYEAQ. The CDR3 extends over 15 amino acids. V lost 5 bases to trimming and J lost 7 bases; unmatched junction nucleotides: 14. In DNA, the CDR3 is TGTGCCAGCAGCCCCAGCCCGACAGGGATCGGGGAGCAGTACTTC. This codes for CASSPSPTGIGEQYF. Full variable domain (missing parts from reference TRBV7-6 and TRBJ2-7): GAGVSQSPRYKVTKRGQDVALRCDPISGHVSLYWYRQALGQGPEFLTYFNYEAQQDKSGLPNDRFSAERPEGSISTLTIQRTEQRDSAMYRCASSPSPTGIGEQYFGPGTRLTVT.

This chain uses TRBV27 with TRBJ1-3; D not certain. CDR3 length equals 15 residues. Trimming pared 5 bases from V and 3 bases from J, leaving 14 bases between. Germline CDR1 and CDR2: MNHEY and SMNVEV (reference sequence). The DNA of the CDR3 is TGTGCCAGCAGTCCATGGGGTGGAGGTGGAAACACCATATATTTT. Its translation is CASSPWGGGGNTIYF.

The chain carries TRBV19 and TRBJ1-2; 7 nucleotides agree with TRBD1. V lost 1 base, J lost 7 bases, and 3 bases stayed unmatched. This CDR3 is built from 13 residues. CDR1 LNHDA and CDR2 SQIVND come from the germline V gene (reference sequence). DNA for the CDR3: TGTGCCAGTAGTATAGGACAGGGTGGTGGCTACACCTTC. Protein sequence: CASSIGQGGGYTF.

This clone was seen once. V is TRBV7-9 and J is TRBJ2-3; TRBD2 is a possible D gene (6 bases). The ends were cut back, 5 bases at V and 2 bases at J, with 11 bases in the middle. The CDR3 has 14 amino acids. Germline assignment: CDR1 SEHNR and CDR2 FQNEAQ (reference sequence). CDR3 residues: CASSPTGATDTQYF. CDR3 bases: TGTGCCAGCAGCCCTACGGGAGCCACAGATACGCAGTATTTT.

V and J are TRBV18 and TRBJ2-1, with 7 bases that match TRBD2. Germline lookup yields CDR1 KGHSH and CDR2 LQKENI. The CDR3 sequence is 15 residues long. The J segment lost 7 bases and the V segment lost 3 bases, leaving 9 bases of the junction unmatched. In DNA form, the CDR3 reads TGTGCCAGCTCACCCTTAAGCGGGAATGGGAATGAGCAGTTCTTC. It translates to CASSPLSGNGNEQFF. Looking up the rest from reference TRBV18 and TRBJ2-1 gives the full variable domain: NAGVMQNPRHLVRRRGQEARLRCSPMKGHSHVYWYRQLPEEGLKFMVYLQKENIIDESGMPKERFSAEFPKEGPSILRIQQVVRGDSAAYFCASSPLSGNGNEQFFGPGTRLTVL.

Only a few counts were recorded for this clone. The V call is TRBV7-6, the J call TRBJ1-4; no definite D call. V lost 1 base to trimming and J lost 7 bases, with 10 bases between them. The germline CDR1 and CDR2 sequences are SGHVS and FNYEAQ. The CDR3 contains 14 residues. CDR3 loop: CASSLGAGGEKLFF. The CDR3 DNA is TGTGCCAGCAGCTTAGGAGCTGGAGGTGAAAAACTGTTTTTT.

The CDR3 here is CASSVSGQVAGNTIYF. CDR3 DNA sequence: TGTGCCAGCAGCGTATCGGGACAGGTGGCTGGAAACACCATATATTTT. V and J are TRBV9 and TRBJ1-3; 8 nucleotides line up with TRBD1. The junction had 5 bases not matched to a gene; V was cut back by 1 base and J by 2 bases. This CDR3 is built from 16 residues. Per the germline V gene, CDR1 is SGDLS and CDR2 is YYNGEE.

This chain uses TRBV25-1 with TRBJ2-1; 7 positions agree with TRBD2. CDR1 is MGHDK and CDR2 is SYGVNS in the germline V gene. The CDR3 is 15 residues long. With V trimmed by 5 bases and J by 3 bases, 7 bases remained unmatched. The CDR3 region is CASSPTGTNYNEQFF. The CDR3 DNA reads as TGTGCCAGCAGTCCTACCGGGACTAACTACAATGAGCAGTTCTTC.

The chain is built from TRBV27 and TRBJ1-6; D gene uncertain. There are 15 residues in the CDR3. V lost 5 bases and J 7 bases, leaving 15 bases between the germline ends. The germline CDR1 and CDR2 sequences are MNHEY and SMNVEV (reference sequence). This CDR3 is CASSPSGFPNSPLHF. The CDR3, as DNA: TGTGCCAGCAGTCCTTCCGGGTTCCCAAATTCACCCCTCCACTTT.

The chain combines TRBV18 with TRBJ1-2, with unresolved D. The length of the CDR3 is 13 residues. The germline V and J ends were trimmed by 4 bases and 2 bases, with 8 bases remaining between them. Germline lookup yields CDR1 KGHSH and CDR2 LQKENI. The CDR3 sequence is CASSHTPNYGYTF. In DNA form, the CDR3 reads TGTGCCAGCTCACACACCCCCAACTATGGCTACACCTTC.

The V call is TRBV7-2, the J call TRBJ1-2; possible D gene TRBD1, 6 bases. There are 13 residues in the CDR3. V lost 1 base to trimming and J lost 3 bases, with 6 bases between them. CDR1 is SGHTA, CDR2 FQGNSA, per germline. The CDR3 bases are TGTGCCAGCAGCTTAGGGACAGACTATGGCTACACCTTC. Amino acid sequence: CASSLGTDYGYTF.

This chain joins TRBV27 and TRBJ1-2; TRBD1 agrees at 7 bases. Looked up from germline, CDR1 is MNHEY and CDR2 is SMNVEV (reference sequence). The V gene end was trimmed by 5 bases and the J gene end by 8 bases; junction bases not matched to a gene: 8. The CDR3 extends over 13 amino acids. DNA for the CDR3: TGTGCCAGCAGTCCTACAGGGGCTGGAGGCTACACCTTC. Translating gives CASSPTGAGGYTF.

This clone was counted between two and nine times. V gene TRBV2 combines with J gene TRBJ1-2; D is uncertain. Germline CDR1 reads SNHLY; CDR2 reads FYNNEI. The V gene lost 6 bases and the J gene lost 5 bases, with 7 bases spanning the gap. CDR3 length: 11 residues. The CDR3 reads CASSPSYGYTF. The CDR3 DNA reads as TGTGCCAGCAGCCCCTCGTATGGCTACACCTTC.

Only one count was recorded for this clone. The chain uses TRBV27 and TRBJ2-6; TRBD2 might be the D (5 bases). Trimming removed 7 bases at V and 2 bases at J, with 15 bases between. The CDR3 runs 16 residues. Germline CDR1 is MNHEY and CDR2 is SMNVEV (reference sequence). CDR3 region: CASTSGGLAGANVLTF. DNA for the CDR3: TGTGCCAGCACGTCGGGCGGGTTGGCTGGGGCCAACGTCCTGACTTTC.

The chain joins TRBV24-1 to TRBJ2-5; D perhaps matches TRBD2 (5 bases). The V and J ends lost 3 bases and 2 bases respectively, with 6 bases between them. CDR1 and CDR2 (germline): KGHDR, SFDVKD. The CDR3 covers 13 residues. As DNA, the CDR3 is TGTGCCACCAGTGATGGGAGACAAGAGACCCAGTACTTC. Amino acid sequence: CATSDGRQETQYF.

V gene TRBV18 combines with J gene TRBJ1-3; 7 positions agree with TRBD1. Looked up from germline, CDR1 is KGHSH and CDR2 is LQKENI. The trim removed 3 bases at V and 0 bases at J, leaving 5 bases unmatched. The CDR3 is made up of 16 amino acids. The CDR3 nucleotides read TGTGCCAGCTCACCGACAGGGATTACCTCTGGAAACACCATATATTTT. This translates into CASSPTGITSGNTIYF.

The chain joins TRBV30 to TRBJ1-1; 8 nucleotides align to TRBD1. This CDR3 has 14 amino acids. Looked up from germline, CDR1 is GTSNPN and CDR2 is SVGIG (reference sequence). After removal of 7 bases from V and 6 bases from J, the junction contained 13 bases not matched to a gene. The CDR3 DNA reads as TGTGCCTCTCCGCACAACAGGGGGAGTCCTGAAGCTTTCTTT. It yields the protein CASPHNRGSPEAFF.

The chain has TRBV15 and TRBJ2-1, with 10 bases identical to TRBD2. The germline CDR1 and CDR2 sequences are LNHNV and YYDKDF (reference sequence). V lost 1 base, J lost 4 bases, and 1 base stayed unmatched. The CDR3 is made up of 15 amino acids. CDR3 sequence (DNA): TGTGCCACCAGCAGAGGACTAGCGGGTTACAATGAGCAGTTCTTC. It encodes CATSRGLAGYNEQFF.

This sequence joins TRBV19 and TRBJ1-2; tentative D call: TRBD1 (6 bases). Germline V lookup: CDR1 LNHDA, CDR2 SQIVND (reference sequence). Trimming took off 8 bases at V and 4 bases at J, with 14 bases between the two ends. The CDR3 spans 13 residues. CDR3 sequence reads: CASQDRILYGYTF. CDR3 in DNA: TGTGCCAGTCAAGACAGGATCCTCTATGGCTACACCTTC.

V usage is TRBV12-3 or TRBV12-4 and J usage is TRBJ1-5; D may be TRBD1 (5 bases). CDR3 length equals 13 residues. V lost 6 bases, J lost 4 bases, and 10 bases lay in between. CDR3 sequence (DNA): TGTGCCAGCAGCCCCCGGGGGAATCAGCCCCAGCATTTT. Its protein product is CASSPRGNQPQHF.

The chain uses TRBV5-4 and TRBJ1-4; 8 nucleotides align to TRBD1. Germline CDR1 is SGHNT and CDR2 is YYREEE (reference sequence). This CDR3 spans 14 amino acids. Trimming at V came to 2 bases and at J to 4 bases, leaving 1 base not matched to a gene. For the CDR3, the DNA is TGTGCCAGCAGCTTACAGGGGGGTAATGAAAAACTGTTTTTT. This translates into CASSLQGGNEKLFF.

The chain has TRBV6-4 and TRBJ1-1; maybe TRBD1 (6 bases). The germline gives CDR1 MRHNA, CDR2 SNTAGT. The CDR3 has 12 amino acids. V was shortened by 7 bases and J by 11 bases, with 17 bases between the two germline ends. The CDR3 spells CASMEQGREAFF. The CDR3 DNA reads TGTGCCAGCATGGAGCAGGGGAGGGAGGCTTTCTTT.

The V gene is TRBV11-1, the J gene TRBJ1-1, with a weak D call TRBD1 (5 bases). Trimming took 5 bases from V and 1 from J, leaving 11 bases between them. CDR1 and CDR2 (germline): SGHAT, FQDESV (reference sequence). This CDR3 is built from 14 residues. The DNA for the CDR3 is TGTGCCAGCAGCATGTGGACACCGAACACTGAAGCTTTCTTT. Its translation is CASSMWTPNTEAFF.

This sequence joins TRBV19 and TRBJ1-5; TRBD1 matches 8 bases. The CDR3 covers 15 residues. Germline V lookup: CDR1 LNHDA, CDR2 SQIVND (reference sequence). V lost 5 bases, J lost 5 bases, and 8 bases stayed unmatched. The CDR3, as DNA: TGTGCCAGTAGTCCCAGGGGGCAAATTTATCAGCCCCAGCATTTT. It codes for CASSPRGQIYQPQHF. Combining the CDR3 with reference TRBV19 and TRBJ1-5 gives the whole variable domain DGGITQSPKYLFRKEGQNVTLSCEQNLNHDAMYWYRQDPGQGLRLIYYSQIVNDFQKGDIAEGYSVSREKKESFPLTVTSAQKNPTAFYLCASSPRGQIYQPQHFGDGTRLSIL.

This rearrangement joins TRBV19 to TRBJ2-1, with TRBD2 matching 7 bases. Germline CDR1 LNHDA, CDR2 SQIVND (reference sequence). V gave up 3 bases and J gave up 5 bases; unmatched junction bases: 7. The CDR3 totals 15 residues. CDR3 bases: TGTGCCAGTAGTATCGTGGCTAGCGGTAACAATGAGCAGTTCTTC. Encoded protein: CASSIVASGNNEQFF.

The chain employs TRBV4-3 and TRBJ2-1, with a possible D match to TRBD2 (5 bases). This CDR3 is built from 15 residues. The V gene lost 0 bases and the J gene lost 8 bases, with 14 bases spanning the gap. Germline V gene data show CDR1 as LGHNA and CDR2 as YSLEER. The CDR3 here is CASSQDPGIDHEQFF. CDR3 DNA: TGCGCCAGCAGCCAAGATCCCGGGATTGACCATGAGCAGTTCTTC.

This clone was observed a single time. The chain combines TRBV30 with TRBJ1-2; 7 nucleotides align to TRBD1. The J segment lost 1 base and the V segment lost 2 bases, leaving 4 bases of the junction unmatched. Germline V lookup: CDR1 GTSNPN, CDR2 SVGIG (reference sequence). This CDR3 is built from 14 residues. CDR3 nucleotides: TGTGCCTGGAGTCCGGGGACAGTTAACTATGGCTACACCTTC. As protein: CAWSPGTVNYGYTF.

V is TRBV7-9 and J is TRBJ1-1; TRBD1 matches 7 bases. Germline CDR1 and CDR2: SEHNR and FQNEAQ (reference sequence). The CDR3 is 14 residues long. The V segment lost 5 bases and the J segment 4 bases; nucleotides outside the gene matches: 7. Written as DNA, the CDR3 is TGTGCCAGCAGCCGCGGACAGGAGGGCACTGAAGCTTTCTTT. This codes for CASSRGQEGTEAFF. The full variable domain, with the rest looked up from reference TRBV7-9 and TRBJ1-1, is DTGVSQNPRHKITKRGQNVTFRCDPISEHNRLYWYRQTLGQGPEFLTYFQNEAQLEKSRLLSDRFSAERPKGSFSTLEIQRTEQGDSAMYLCASSRGQEGTEAFFGQGTRLTVV.